This T cell receptor beta chain was recovered during a study of blood T cell repertoires in COVID-19 (dated by TCRdb to 2020 to 2021). Concerning the study at large: Samples covering the acute and convalescent phases of COVID-19 were provided by collaborators in the United States, Italy and Spain. The material from the prospective study consisted of cDNA or gDNA derived from T cells, B-cell-depleted T cells, or PBMCs. The dataset comprised deeply sampled blood TCRbeta repertoires from subjects exposed to, actively infected with, or recovered from COVID-19. The repertoires were made available in a free public database intended to serve as a resource for research on the immune response to SARS-CoV-2. The samples were drawn from the first 160 participants of the ongoing ImmuneRACE study and from 1,200 or so subjects provided by 6 global collaborators. Nearly every sample came with metadata listing a de-identified subject ID, COVID-19 status, age in years and sex. Where HLA class I and class II types were available, the types were taken from metadata supplied by the sample provider, not from assay-based typing. Points the paper makes about the study in general: Clinical and demographic metadata were provided uncurated, with the amount varying by source and participant.

The immunoSEQ Assay, a bias-controlled multiplex PCR, was used to amplify TCRbeta CDR3 regions from genomic DNA. As for the original processing: The number of nucleated cells in each sample was estimated from the amplification of reference gene primers within the assay. To quantify the absolute abundance of each unique TCRbeta CDR3 rearrangement, sequence reads were collapsed and filtered. For each sample, productive Simpson clonality was calculated by taking the square root of Simpson's diversity index across productive rearrangements. Here the immuneACCESS table is served through TCRdb, limited to in-frame sequences with V and J called. Missing clones are a known gap in these copies; in checked studies unresolved V genes cover under half, and the rest lacks a known reason. V and J calls and clone size are those listed in that table; D and trimming were worked out from the DNA. This sample is represented by about 180,000 clones; 60% to 80% of them were singletons. Around 15% of the sample lies in the top ten.

About this clone: Its binding antigen is unknown. No much larger clone exists at a distance of one base, and base qualities are not known.

Participants in the prospective study were aged roughly 18 to 100 years, lived in 20 to 25 United States geographic areas, and enrolled through a virtual design. Cohort assignment in the prospective study relied on participant-reported clinical history from a screening survey and a study questionnaire. A participant counted as exposed if, within 2 weeks of entering the study, that participant had been in contact with someone who had a PCR-confirmed or clinician-diagnosed COVID-19 case. Each participant in the prospective study had whole blood, serum and a nasopharyngeal or oropharyngeal swab collected by mobile phlebotomists. Prospective study participants could optionally give additional blood draws and questionnaires over an approximately 2-month period. Blood samples from the prospective study were shipped frozen or at room temperature prior to DNA extraction. This receptor was obtained from a man aged 60 to 69 who had been exposed to COVID-19. Sequencing was performed on PBMCs or T cells enriched from blood (not recorded which).

The CDR3 protein is CASSRGLRDTGELFF. At the DNA level, the sequence is TGTGCCAGCAGCCGGGGACTACGGGACACCGGGGAGCTGTTTTTT. Recombination linked TRBV3-1 (or the pseudogene TRBV3-2) to TRBJ2-2, with TRBD2 identical over 7 junction bases. At the junction V is shortened by 4 bases and J by 3 bases; bases outside the gene matches: 5. The germline V gene (reference sequence) yields LGHDT for CDR1 and YNNKEL for CDR2. Spanning cysteine to phenylalanine, the CDR3 consists of 15 amino acids. The sequence is cut down to CDR3 DNA, 45 bases in frame from base 1.